Each of the 22 T cell receptor beta chains below was sequenced from the same sample in a study of sequential checkpoint blockade in melanoma. Using immunoSEQ multiplex PCR, the repertoire was profiled, and TCRdb retains in-frame clones only, with some absent. This sample has about 3,500 clones; around 16% occur once, and the top ten carry less than 15%. Stated treatment: randomized to nivolumab then ipilimumab (arm A) or the reverse (arm B). Material: tumor tissue (inferred from file names), obtained from a patient given nivolumab and ipilimumab in sequence. The receptors shown here come from a human donor with melanoma.

The genes are TRBV6-8 and TRBJ2-2; maybe TRBD2 (6 bases). Germline CDR1 is MNHGY and CDR2 is SAAAGT. Trimming removed 4 bases from V and 4 bases from J, with 10 bases in between. The CDR3 spans 14 residues. As DNA, the CDR3 is TGTGCCAGCAGTTGGATGGGAGGCACCGGGGAGCTGTTTTTT. The encoded protein is CASSWMGGTGELFF.

By its share, this clone is medium-sized (0.01 to 0.1%). The chain carries TRBV11-3 and TRBJ2-1, with 7 bases aligning to TRBD2. The V and J ends lost 6 bases and 8 bases, in that order; junction bases with no gene match: 13. Looked up from germline, CDR1 is SGHNT and CDR2 is YENEEA. The CDR3 has 15 amino acids. The CDR3 DNA reads as TGTGCCAGCAGACCCGAACGCGGGAGTTCCCATGAGCAGTTCTTC. Translated: CASRPERGSSHEQFF.

This clone was seen at least ten times. One junction end does not reproduce the germline sequence, and a read error may be involved. The DNA for the CDR3 is TGTGCCAGCAGCGTAACTAGCTCCGACGAGCAGTACTTC. This codes for CASSVTSSDEQYF. The chain joins TRBV9 to TRBJ2-7; D is possibly TRBD2 (6 bases). The CDR3 runs to 13 residues. Germline assignment: CDR1 SGDLS and CDR2 YYNGEE.

By proportion, this clone is medium-sized (0.01 to 0.1%). V and J are TRBV11-3 and TRBJ1-1, with D maybe TRBD1 (5 bases). The CDR3 is 14 residues long. Germline CDR1 is SGHNT and CDR2 is YENEEA. V lost 6 bases to trimming and J lost 1 base, with 12 bases between them. CDR3 in amino acids: CASRQVGGNTEAFF. The DNA of the CDR3 is TGTGCCAGCAGACAAGTTGGGGGGAACACTGAAGCTTTCTTT.

This chain links TRBV25-1 with TRBJ1-2, with a tentative D call TRBD1 (6 bases). The CDR3 totals 12 residues. Germline CDR1 MGHDK, CDR2 SYGVNS. V was shortened by 6 bases and J by 8 bases, with 13 bases between the two germline ends. In DNA, the CDR3 is TGTGCCAGCAGGGGGGCCCAACGGGGCTACACCTTC. Encoded protein: CASRGAQRGYTF.

Sample share makes this clone large (0.1 to 1%). The chain couples TRBV29-1 to TRBJ2-1; a weak D match, TRBD1 (6 bases). V lost 8 bases and J 6 bases, leaving 14 bases between the germline ends. The V gene's germline CDR1 is SQVTM and CDR2 ANQGSEA. This CDR3 comprises 12 residues. In nucleotides, the CDR3 is TGCAGCCTTTATACAGGGTCCAATGAGCAGTTCTTC. Translating gives CSLYTGSNEQFF.

Many counts were recorded for this clone. The chain carries TRBV11-3 and TRBJ2-6, with TRBD1 matching 12 bases. This CDR3 region has 20 residues. With 4 bases clipped from V and 0 bases from J, the junction kept 10 bases outside the gene matches. Germline V lookup: CDR1 SGHNT, CDR2 YENEEA. Here the CDR3 DNA reads TGTGCCAGCAGCTCCGGGACAGGGGGCTTGTCTCTCTCTGGGGCCAACGTCCTGACTTTC. Its protein is CASSSGTGGLSLSGANVLTF.

The chain is built from TRBV6-8 and TRBJ1-4; D unclear. Germline V gene lookup returns CDR1 MNHGY and CDR2 SAAAGT. The V end lost 7 bases, the J end lost 7 bases, and 13 bases lay between the germline ends. The CDR3 consists of 13 residues. The CDR3 DNA sequence: TGTGCCAGCAAGTTACCTCGCGGTGAAAAACTGTTTTTT. Its protein product is CASKLPRGEKLFF.

The chain couples TRBV28 to TRBJ1-3, with D tentatively TRBD1 (6 bases). V lost 2 bases to trimming and J lost 1 base, with 15 bases between them. The CDR3 loop spans 17 amino acids. Germline lookup yields CDR1 MDHEN and CDR2 SYDVKM. CDR3 protein: CASSLPLGAYSGNTIYF. The DNA for the CDR3 is TGTGCCAGCAGTTTACCCTTGGGGGCGTATTCTGGAAACACCATATATTTT.

This clone is judged medium-sized. The J gene is TRBJ2-7, the V gene TRBV11-3; 9 bases align to TRBD2. The CDR3 spans 15 residues. J gave up 2 bases and V 0 bases, and 2 bases lay outside the gene matches. The germline V gene has CDR1 SGHNT and CDR2 YENEEA. The CDR3 DNA reads as TGTGCCAGCAGCTTAGAGGCTAGCGGGGCCTACGAGCAGTACTTC. This encodes CASSLEASGAYEQYF.

This clone was detected many times. The J gene is TRBJ2-1, the V gene TRBV11-3; TRBD1 might be the D (6 bases). With 7 bases removed from V and 3 bases from J, the gap between germline ends came to 19 bases. CDR3 length: 16 amino acids. Germline CDR1 is SGHNT and CDR2 is YENEEA. The CDR3 nucleotides read TGTGCCAGCATCCAAAGGGGGTACTCCGACTACAATGAGCAGTTCTTC. Its protein product is CASIQRGYSDYNEQFF.

The rearrangement joins TRBV11-3 to TRBJ1-4, with TRBD1 as a possible D gene (5 bases). This CDR3 contains 17 residues. The V and J ends lost 3 bases and 4 bases respectively, with 18 bases between them. From germline, CDR1 is SGHNT and CDR2 YENEEA. The CDR3 nucleotides read TGTGCCAGCAGCTTGTGGGATGAAGGGACCTTTAATGAAAAACTGTTTTTT. It specifies CASSLWDEGTFNEKLFF.

This clone is deemed medium-sized. The chain joins TRBV6-8 to TRBJ2-2; TRBD1 or TRBD2 may be the D gene (5 bases each). This CDR3 is built from 14 residues. V dropped 6 bases and J dropped 2 bases, with 10 bases sitting between them. Germline V gene sequence: CDR1 MNHGY, CDR2 SAAAGT. This CDR3 is CASSLGPNTGELFF. The CDR3 nucleotides are TGTGCCAGCAGCCTGGGACCAAACACCGGGGAGCTGTTTTTT.

The chain joins TRBV19 to TRBJ1-4; no clear D gene. The CDR3 runs 15 residues. V dropped 5 bases and J dropped 4 bases, with 14 bases sitting between them. The V gene's germline CDR1 is LNHDA and CDR2 SQIVND (reference sequence). The CDR3 loop is CASSGGRAHNEKLFF. The DNA of the CDR3 is TGTGCCAGTAGTGGCGGGAGGGCCCATAATGAAAAACTGTTTTTT.

This clone was detected only a few times. The genes are TRBV30 and TRBJ2-2, with TRBD2 identical over 8 bases. In germline, CDR1 is GTSNPN, CDR2 SVGIG (reference sequence). The CDR3 totals 13 residues. V shed 1 base and J 13 bases; nucleotides not matched to a gene: 8. The CDR3 DNA follows: TGTGCCTGGAGTGCCATCCGGGAGGGCGGGCTGTTTTTT. Translated: CAWSAIREGGLFF.

In its sample, this clone ranks as medium-sized. The chain is built from TRBV11-3 and TRBJ1-6, with 8 bases matching TRBD1. Germline values: CDR1 SGHNT, CDR2 YENEEA. V was pared by 5 bases and J by 7 bases, with 7 bases of the junction left unmatched. The CDR3 consists of 15 residues. The CDR3 region is CASSPRTGTNSPLHF. Written as DNA, the CDR3 is TGTGCCAGCAGCCCTAGGACAGGGACCAATTCACCCCTCCACTTT.

By sample fraction, this clone is medium-sized (0.01 to 0.1%). This chain uses TRBV6-8 with TRBJ2-7, with 12 nucleotides matching TRBD1. V shed 2 bases and J 7 bases; nucleotides not matched to a gene: 6. The CDR3 is 15 amino acids. CDR1 MNHGY and CDR2 SAAAGT come from the germline V gene. In nucleotides, the CDR3 is TGTGCCAGCAGTTACGCGGGACAGGGGGCTTATGAGCAGTACTTC. Its translation is CASSYAGQGAYEQYF.

Sample share makes this clone medium-sized. The rearrangement uses TRBV11-3 and TRBJ2-5; D possibly corresponds to TRBD2 (6 bases). Germline V gene sequence: CDR1 SGHNT, CDR2 YENEEA. Deletions cut 5 bases from V and 4 bases from J, with 17 bases between. The CDR3 spans 15 residues. CDR3 region: CASSPSGTWGETQYF. The CDR3 region has the DNA TGTGCCAGCAGCCCGTCCGGGACTTGGGGAGAGACCCAGTACTTC.

The chain is built from TRBV6-8 and TRBJ1-6, with D possibly matching TRBD1 (5 bases). Trimming removed 0 bases from V and 9 bases from J, with 12 bases in between. The CDR3 length is 15 residues. Germline V gene sequence: CDR1 MNHGY, CDR2 SAAAGT. This chain's CDR3 is CASSYSGDLGSPLHF. CDR3 nucleotides: TGTGCCAGCAGTTACTCTGGGGACTTGGGTTCACCCCTCCACTTT.

The V gene is TRBV6-8, the J gene TRBJ2-3, with D uncertain. Germline assignment: CDR1 MNHGY and CDR2 SAAAGT. Between the trimmed V and J ends, which lost 10 bases and 0 bases, there was a span of 11 bases. This CDR3 contains 13 residues. The CDR3 sequence: CATYRGSTDTQYF. In DNA form, the CDR3 reads TGTGCCACCTACAGAGGTAGCACAGATACGCAGTATTTT.

This chain links TRBV19 with TRBJ2-3; a possible D gene is TRBD2 (7 bases). V was clipped by 6 bases and J by 6 bases, with 13 bases between them. The CDR3 spans 13 residues. Germline V CDR1 and CDR2: LNHDA, SQIVND (reference sequence). The CDR3 DNA follows: TGTGCCAGTAGCAACAGGGAGGGTGATACGCAGTATTTT. Translation: CASSNREGDTQYF.

This clone was recorded a few times. This sequence joins TRBV9 and TRBJ2-1; D unclear. Germline lookup yields CDR1 SGDLS and CDR2 YYNGEE. The CDR3 contains 14 residues. V lost 5 bases to trimming and J lost 6 bases, with 15 bases between them. The CDR3 coding sequence is TGTGCCAGCAGGTTCGACGAGATTGGCAATGAGCAGTTCTTC. This sequence encodes CASRFDEIGNEQFF.